Listed below are T cell receptor beta chains from one sample, sequenced in a study of T-cell reconstitution after alpha-beta-depleted transplantation in children. Via MiXCR, TCRdb re-called the PCR reads, giving one row per CDR3 protein. The sample lists about 300,000 distinct CDR3 sequences; 6% to 10% were seen once. Sequenced material: peripheral blood, taken 360 days after TCRalphabeta/CD19-depleted stem cell transplant. The receptors derive from a female patient under 10 years old who had a stem cell transplant for Fanconi anemia, so the T cells may come from the graft donor. Both conserved end residues are part of each CDR3.

>TRBV6-5|TRBJ1-2
CASSYSRSAHGYTF
>TRBV14|TRBJ2-1
CASSRSGLAVNEQFF
>TRBV5-1|TRBJ2-5
CASSGILGLEGETQYF
>TRBV3-1|TRBJ1-3
CASSIELDSYSGNTIYF
>TRBV28|TRBJ1-4
CASSGPGQGNEKLFF
>TRBV12-3/TRBV12-4|TRBJ2-2
CASSPLVRRGTGELFF
>TRBV7-8|TRBJ2-1
CASIGGQGVYSYNEQFF
>TRBV20-1|TRBJ2-7
CSASQPTYEQYF
>TRBV5-1|TRBJ1-6
CASRVEGSPLHF
>TRBV2|TRBJ2-5
CASSWTVYQETQYF
>TRBV14|TRBJ2-6
CASSQVHWGQLPSGANVLTF
>TRBV20-1|TRBJ1-5
CSAITTGYDNQPQHF
>TRBV4-1|TRBJ2-1
CASSPGLAGKYNEQFF
>TRBV12-3/TRBV12-4|TRBJ1-6
CASSFSGPGSPLHF
>TRBV25-1|TRBJ2-4
CASTPDRMAKNIQYF
>TRBV11-3|TRBJ2-2
CASSLDRDHGLFF
>TRBV7-2|TRBJ2-5
CASSVRQGLQETQYF
>TRBV11-1|TRBJ1-1
CASSHEWERNRVGSMNTEAFF
>TRBV27|TRBJ2-6
CASSFLIEAWVLPNESSGANVLTF
>TRBV3-1|TRBJ2-1
CASSQRASLRGNEQFF
>TRBV20-1|TRBJ1-6
CSAKPPTGDNSPLHF
>TRBV30|TRBJ2-5
CAWSVSQETQYF
>TRBV2|TRBJ1-1
CASARKRYNSNTEAFF
>TRBV7-9|TRBJ2-4
CASSLAPDIQYF
>TRBV2|TRBJ1-1
CASRGVDAFF
>TRBV20-1|TRBJ2-5
CSAARTETQETQYF
>TRBV6-4|TRBJ1-1
CASNIRGLSRGDTEAFF
>TRBV11-2|TRBJ2-7
CASSLDLGGSYEQYF
>TRBV27|TRBJ2-2
CASSLQGGGELFF
>TRBV27|TRBJ1-6
CASSDSGRRVSSPLHF
>TRBV19|TRBJ2-2
CASSIRTGELFF
>TRBV5-1|TRBJ1-1
CASSFGDWGNTEAFF
>TRBV20-1|TRBJ2-2
CSARGTGGNTGELFF
>TRBV29-1|TRBJ2-3
CSVERTGPGTDTQYF
>TRBV20-1|TRBJ1-2
CSAMVLAPHYGYTF
>TRBV5-1|TRBJ2-1
CASSLVGGGASGGVNEQFF
>TRBV9|TRBJ2-7
CASSVAGGSSYEQYF
>TRBV10-3|TRBJ2-4
CATQDTVREAKNIQYF
>TRBV6-5|TRBJ1-1
CASSYSDSTEAFF
>TRBV3-1|TRBJ2-2
CASSQATGAGNTGELFF
>TRBV4-3|TRBJ2-1
CASSQKSGGAYNEQFF
>TRBV4-3|TRBJ2-3
CASSQLKGGPPLQDTQYF
>TRBV10-3|TRBJ2-1
CAISDTLYGGRNEQFF
>TRBV20-1|TRBJ2-3
CSAAGTSGEITDTQYF
>TRBV5-1|TRBJ1-3
CASSLGPTDSGNTIYF
>TRBV6-5|TRBJ2-7
CASSSRGEQYF
>TRBV18|TRBJ2-1
CASSLAGGEWGEQFF
>TRBV12-3/TRBV12-4|TRBJ2-1
CASSLWGSYNEQFF
>TRBV7-7|TRBJ2-1
CASSLKLSGEQFF